This T cell receptor (beta chain) was sequenced in a study of identical twins listed by TCRdb under 2016. As for the study more broadly: To test whether fetal clonotypes persist, the study used deep sequencing on TCR alpha and beta repertoires from monozygotic twins, unrelated adults of various ages, and cord blood. Replicate twin experiments were performed at different times using different library preparation protocols to rule out contamination. Study-wide findings and limitations: Because the same donors could not be followed over many years, the conclusions depended on cross-sectional statistical analysis. Fewer insertions were carried by abundant cord blood beta clonotypes; a weaker similar trend was observed in young adult naive repertoires, while no such trend was observed in memory repertoires. Invariant T cells such as MAIT and iNKT could partly confound zero-insertion analyses, though diverse VJ usage argued against this for most clonotypes. Compared with coincidental sharing between unrelated individuals, out-of-frame TCR alpha sequences shared between twins showed an excess of sequences with low generation probability. In monozygotic twins, recombination models systematically underestimated out-of-frame TCR alpha sharing, but the models matched the sharing seen between unrelated individuals. The excess sharing between twins in beta out-of-frame sequences was weaker because fewer shared sequences reduced the signal-to-noise ratio.

Deletion took 1 base off V and 8 bases off J, with a span of 20 bases between the germline ends. The CDR3 spans 16 residues, from the cysteine through the phenylalanine. This entry keeps only the CDR3 DNA: 48 bases, framed from base 1. Based on the germline V gene, the CDR1 and CDR2 sequences are SGHTA and FQGTGA. Turning to this clonotype: There is no known antigen for this receptor. No clone much larger than this one lies a single base away; base qualities are absent.

The library relied on 5' RACE. Instrument used: Illumina HiSeq 2000. Template switching introduced a universal primer binding site; the final cDNA contained a unique molecular identifier, enabling accurate counting of TCR cDNA molecules. Specific primers in the conserved constant-segment region were used to synthesize first-strand cDNA for the TCR alpha and beta chains. Each cDNA library was double barcoded, with a SMART-Mk sample barcode plus Illumina barcodes, to control for contamination. TruSeq adapter sequences, together with Illumina sample barcodes, were added in two successive PCR steps. The Illumina HiSeq platform was used with custom primers to sequence TCR alpha and beta cDNA libraries. The published analysis was carried out like this. Raw reads were processed with MiGEC to extract unique molecular identifiers, and MiXCR was used to determine CDR3 positions. Recombination models were inferred per individual with the repgenHMM and IGoR tools using an EM algorithm. Shared clonotypes were analyzed with the tcR package in R, and sharing was normalized by the product of cloneset sizes. Out-of-frame nonproductive sequences were analyzed to study raw recombination free of thymic and clonal selection effects. The raw public reads went through TCRdb reprocessing: fastp at Q25, MiXCR clone calling, in-frame beta chains kept. Rows with one shared CDR3 protein collapse into an entry with the most common genes and DNA. TCRdb assigned the V and J calls; the authors' analysis was not used. This sample is represented by 200,000 to 250,000 distinct CDR3 sequences; about an eighth of them were singletons. The ten largest clones capture approximately 8.8% of the sample.

Only healthy Caucasian donors were included. Miltenyi CD45RO+ enrichment and human naive T-cell isolation kits were used to isolate memory (CD45RO+) and naive T cells from PBMC. The sequence derives from a woman aged 18-35 years in good health. The V and J genes are TRBV7-3 and TRBJ1-2; the D gene is not confidently resolved. The sample consisted of memory (CD45RO+) T cells sorted from blood. What the cell subset or site label conveys for this sample: CD45RO+ enriched T cells. The CDR3 reads as follows: CASSLNPSTPGGGYTF. The bases are TGTGCCAGCAGCTTAAACCCCAGTACTCCGGGAGGCGGCTACACCTTC. Joined to the reference TRBV7-3 and TRBJ1-2 proteins, this CDR3 gives the full variable domain: GAGVSQTPSNKVTEKGKYVELRCDPISGHTALYWYRQSLGQGPEFLIYFQGTGAADDSGLPNDRFFAVRPEGSVSTLKIQRTERGDSAVYLCASSLNPSTPGGGYTFGSGTRLTVV.